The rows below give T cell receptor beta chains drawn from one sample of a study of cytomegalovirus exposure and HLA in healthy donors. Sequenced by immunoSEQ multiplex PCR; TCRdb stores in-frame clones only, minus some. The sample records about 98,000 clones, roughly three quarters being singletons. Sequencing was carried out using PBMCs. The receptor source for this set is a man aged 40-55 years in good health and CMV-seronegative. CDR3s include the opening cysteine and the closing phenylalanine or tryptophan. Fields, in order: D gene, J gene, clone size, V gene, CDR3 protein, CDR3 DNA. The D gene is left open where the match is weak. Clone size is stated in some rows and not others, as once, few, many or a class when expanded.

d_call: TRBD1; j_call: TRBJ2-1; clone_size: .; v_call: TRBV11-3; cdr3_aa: CASSSGQAPFF; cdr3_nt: TGTGCCAGCAGCTCCGGACAGGCCCCGTTCTTC
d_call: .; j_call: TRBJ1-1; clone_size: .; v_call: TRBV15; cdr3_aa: CATSRDSPVNTEAFF; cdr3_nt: TGTGCCACCAGCAGAGATAGCCCTGTGAACACTGAAGCTTTCTTT
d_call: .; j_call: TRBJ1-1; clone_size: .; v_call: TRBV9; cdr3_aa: CASSASGVGTMNTEAFF; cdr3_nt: TGTGCCAGCAGCGCCTCAGGGGTTGGGACAATGAACACTGAAGCTTTCTTT
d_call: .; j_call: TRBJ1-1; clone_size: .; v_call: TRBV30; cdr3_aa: CAWSKWTGGRGGTEAFF; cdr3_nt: TGTGCCTGGAGTAAATGGACGGGGGGACGGGGGGGCACTGAAGCTTTCTTT
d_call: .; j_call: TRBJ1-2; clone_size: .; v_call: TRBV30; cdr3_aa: CAWSVRGRATGYTF; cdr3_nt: TGTGCCTGGAGTGTACGCGGCAGGGCGACGGGCTACACCTTC
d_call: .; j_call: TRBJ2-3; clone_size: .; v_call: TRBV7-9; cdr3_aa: CASSPKGGEGTDTQYF; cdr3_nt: TGTGCCAGCAGCCCCAAGGGCGGGGAAGGCACAGATACGCAGTATTTT
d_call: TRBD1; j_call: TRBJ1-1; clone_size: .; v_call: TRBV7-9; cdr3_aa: CSSSMTGAQTGNTEAFF; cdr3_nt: TGTTCCAGCTCAATGACAGGGGCCCAAACCGGGAACACTGAAGCTTTCTTT
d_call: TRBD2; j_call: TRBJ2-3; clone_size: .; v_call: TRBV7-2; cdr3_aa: CASSLTSGVTDTQYF; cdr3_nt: TGTGCCAGCAGCTTGACTAGCGGGGTCACAGATACGCAGTATTTT
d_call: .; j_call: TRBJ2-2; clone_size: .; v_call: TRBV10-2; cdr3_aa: CASRTKGAYTGELFF; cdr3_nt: TGCGCCAGCAGGACAAAGGGAGCTTACACCGGGGAGCTGTTTTTT
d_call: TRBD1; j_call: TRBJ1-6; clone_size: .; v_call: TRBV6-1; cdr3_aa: CASSGLGQGVGSPLHF; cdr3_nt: TGTGCCAGCAGTGGGTTGGGACAGGGTGTTGGTTCACCCCTCCACTTT
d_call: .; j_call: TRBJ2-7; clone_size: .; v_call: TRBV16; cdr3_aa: CASSPGDYEQYF; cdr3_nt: TGTGCCAGCAGCCCGGGGGACTACGAGCAGTACTTC
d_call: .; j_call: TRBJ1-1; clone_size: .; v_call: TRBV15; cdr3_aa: CATSTATGMNTEAFF; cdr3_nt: TGTGCCACCAGCACAGCAACAGGAATGAACACTGAAGCTTTCTTT
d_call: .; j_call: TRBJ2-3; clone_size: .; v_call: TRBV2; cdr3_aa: CASSETGISTDTQYF; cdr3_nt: TGTGCCAGCAGTGAAACGGGGATAAGCACAGATACGCAGTATTTT
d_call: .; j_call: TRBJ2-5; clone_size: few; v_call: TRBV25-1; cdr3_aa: CASSEFWTDIQETQYF; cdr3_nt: TGTGCCAGCAGTGAATTTTGGACAGACATTCAAGAGACCCAGTACTTC
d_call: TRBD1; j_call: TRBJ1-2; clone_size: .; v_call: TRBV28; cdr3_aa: CASTTGGTNYGYTF; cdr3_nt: TGTGCCAGCACAACAGGGGGAACGAACTATGGCTACACCTTC
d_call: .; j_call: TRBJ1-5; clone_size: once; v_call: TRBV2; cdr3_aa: CASSPGGASPQPQHF; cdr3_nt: TGTGCCAGCAGTCCTGGGGGCGCATCCCCCCAGCCCCAGCATTTT
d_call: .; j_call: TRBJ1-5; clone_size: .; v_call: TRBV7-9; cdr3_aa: CASSPSGGVSNQPQHF; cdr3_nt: TGTGCCAGCAGCCCGAGCGGGGGTGTGAGCAATCAGCCCCAGCATTTT
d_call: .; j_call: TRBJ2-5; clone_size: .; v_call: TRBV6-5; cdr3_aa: CASSQGTVETQYF; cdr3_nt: TGTGCCAGCAGTCAAGGAACAGTAGAGACCCAGTACTTC
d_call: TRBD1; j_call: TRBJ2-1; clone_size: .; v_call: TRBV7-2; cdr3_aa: CASSLGRGSYNEQFF; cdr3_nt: TGTGCCAGCAGCTTAGGCAGGGGGTCCTACAATGAGCAGTTCTTC
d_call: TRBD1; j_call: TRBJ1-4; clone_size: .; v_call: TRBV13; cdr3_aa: CASSSRADRGRREKLFF; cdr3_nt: TGTGCCAGCAGCTCCCGAGCAGACAGGGGCCGGCGCGAAAAACTGTTTTTT
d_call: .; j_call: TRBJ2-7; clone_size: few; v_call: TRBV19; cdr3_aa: CASSIEARTRGGSYEQYF; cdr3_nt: TGTGCCAGTAGTATAGAGGCTCGAACCAGGGGCGGCTCCTACGAGCAGTACTTC
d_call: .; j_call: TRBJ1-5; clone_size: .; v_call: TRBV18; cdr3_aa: CASSKGASGGFNQPQHF; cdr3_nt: TGTGCCAGCTCAAAGGGTGCGTCGGGGGGGTTTAATCAGCCCCAGCATTTT
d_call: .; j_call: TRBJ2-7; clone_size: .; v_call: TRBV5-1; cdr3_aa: CASSLELQGSYEQYF; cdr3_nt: TGCGCCAGCAGCTTGGAATTACAGGGCTCCTACGAGCAGTACTTC
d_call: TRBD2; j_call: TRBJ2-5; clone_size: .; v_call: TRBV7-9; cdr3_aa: CASSLPFRLAGRQETQYF; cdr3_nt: TGTGCCAGCAGCCTTCCCTTCAGGCTAGCGGGTAGACAAGAGACCCAGTACTTC
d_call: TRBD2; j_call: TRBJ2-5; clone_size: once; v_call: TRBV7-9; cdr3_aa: CASSLESGLAGTKTQYF; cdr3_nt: TGTGCCAGCAGCTTAGAATCGGGACTAGCGGGGACAAAGACCCAGTACTTC
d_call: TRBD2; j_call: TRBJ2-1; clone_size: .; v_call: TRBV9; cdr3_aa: CASSPGTSHEQFF; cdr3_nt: TGTGCCAGCAGCCCCGGGACTAGCCATGAGCAGTTCTTC
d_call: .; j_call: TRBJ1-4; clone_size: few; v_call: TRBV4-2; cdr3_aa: CASSHNRDTNEKLFF; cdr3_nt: TGTGCCAGCAGCCACAACAGGGACACTAATGAAAAACTGTTTTTT
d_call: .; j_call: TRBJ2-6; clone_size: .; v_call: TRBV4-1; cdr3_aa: CASSQKMPQSSGANVLTF; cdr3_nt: TGCGCCAGCAGCCAGAAGATGCCCCAGTCCTCTGGGGCCAACGTCCTGACTTTC
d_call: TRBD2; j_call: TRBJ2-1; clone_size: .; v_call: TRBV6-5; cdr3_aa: CASRETAGDYNEQFF; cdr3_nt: TGTGCCAGCAGGGAAACAGCGGGGGACTACAATGAGCAGTTCTTC
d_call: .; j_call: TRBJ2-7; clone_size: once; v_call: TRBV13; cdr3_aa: CASSFELVSREQYF; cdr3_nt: TGTGCCAGCAGCTTCGAACTAGTTTCTCGCGAGCAGTACTTC
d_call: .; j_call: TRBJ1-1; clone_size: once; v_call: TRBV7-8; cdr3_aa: CASSLTVRGATEAFF; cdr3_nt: TGTGCCAGCAGCTTAACCGTCCGTGGGGCCACTGAAGCTTTCTTT
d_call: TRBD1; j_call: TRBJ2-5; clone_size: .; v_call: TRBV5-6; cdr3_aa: CASSRVTGSDRAQYF; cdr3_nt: TGTGCCAGCAGCCGTGTGACAGGGTCCGATAGGGCCCAGTACTTC
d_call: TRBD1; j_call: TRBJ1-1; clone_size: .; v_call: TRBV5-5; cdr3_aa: CASSLGRGQVYTEAFF; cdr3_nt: TGTGCCAGCAGCTTGGGTCGGGGACAGGTGTACACTGAAGCTTTCTTT
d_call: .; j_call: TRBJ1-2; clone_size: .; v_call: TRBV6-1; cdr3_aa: CASSEAMVRGHGYTF; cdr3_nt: TGTGCCAGCAGTGAAGCAATGGTGCGGGGACATGGCTACACCTTC
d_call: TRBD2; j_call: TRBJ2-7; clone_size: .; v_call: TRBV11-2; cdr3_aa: CASSFGTSGGRSYEQYF; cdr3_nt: TGTGCCAGCAGCTTCGGGACTAGCGGGGGGAGGTCCTACGAGCAGTACTTC
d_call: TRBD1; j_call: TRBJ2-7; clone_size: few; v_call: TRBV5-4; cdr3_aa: CASSLRTGSYEQYF; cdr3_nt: TGTGCCAGCAGCTTAAGGACAGGGAGCTACGAGCAGTACTTC
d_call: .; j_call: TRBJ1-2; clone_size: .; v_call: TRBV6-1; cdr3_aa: CASNGGVGYTF; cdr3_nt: TGTGCCAGCAACGGGGGTGTCGGCTACACCTTC
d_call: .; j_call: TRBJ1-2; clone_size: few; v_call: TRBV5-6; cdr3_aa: CASSLYSPTNYGYTF; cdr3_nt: TGTGCCAGCAGCTTATACAGCCCCACTAACTATGGCTACACCTTC
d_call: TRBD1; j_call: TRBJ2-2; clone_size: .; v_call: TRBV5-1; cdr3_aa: CASSLGQALNTGELFF; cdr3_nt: TGCGCCAGCAGCCTCGGACAGGCGCTGAACACCGGGGAGCTGTTTTTT
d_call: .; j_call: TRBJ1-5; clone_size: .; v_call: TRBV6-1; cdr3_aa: CASSEVRSGAHF; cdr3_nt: TGTGCCAGCAGTGAAGTCCGTTCGGGAGCGCATTTT
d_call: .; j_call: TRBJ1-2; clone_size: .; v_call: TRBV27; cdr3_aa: CASSLRENYGYTF; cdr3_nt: TGTGCCAGCAGTTTACGGGAGAACTATGGCTACACCTTC
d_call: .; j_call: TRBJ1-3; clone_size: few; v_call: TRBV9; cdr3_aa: CASSVAEGAGNTIYF; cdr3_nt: TGTGCCAGCAGCGTAGCTGAGGGAGCTGGAAACACCATATATTTT
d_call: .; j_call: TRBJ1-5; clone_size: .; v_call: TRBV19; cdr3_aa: CASSREGAEPQHF; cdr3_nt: TGTGCCAGTAGTAGGGAGGGTGCGGAGCCCCAGCATTTT
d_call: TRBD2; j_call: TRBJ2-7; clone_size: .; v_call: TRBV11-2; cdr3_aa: CASSLGGGRNPYEQYF; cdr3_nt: TGTGCCAGCAGCTTAGGGGGGGGACGAAACCCCTACGAGCAGTACTTC
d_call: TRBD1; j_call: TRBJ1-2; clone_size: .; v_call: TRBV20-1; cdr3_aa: CSEGQNYGYTF; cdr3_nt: TGCAGTGAGGGACAGAACTATGGCTACACCTTC
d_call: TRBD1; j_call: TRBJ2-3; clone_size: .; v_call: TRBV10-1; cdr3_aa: CASGTGTGGTDTQYF; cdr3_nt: TGCGCCAGCGGTACCGGGACAGGGGGCACAGATACGCAGTATTTT
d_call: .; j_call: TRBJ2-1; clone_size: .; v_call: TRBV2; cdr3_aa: CASSVRGGYNEQFF; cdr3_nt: TGTGCCAGCAGTGTCCGAGGAGGTTACAATGAGCAGTTCTTC
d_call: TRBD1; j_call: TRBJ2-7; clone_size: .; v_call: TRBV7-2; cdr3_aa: CASSFPPQGASYEQYF; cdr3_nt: TGTGCCAGCAGCTTCCCCCCCCAGGGGGCCTCCTACGAGCAGTACTTC
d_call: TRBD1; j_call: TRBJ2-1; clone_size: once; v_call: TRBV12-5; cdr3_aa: CASGKADRDGRNSYNEQFF; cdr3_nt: TGTGCTAGTGGTAAAGCGGACAGGGACGGACGAAACTCCTACAATGAGCAGTTCTTC
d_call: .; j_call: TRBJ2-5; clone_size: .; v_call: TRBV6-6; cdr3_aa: CASRFGEETQYF; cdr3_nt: TGTGCCAGTAGATTCGGTGAAGAGACCCAGTACTTC
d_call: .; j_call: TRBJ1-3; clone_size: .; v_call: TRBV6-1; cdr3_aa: CASSEMRSSGNTIYF; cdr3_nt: TGTGCCAGCAGTGAAATGAGATCCTCTGGAAACACCATATATTTT